This T cell receptor (beta chain) appears in the sequencing data of a study of post-analysis software for immune sequencing data. Study-level results: Multiple sclerosis patients showed significantly lower normalized Chao1 diversity than controls did. Batch-matched samples strongly co-clustered by F measure. Patients showed TRBV5-6, TRBV5-1 and TRBV20-1 among five TRBV segments more frequent than in controls.

The CDR3 covers 16 residues. V was trimmed by 5 bases and J by 0 bases, leaving 15 bases between them. The germline V gene has CDR1 SGHTA and CDR2 FQGNSA. Unique molecular identifiers tagged the TCR beta cDNA libraries. TCRdb ran MiXCR on the PCR reads and lists one entry per CDR3 protein. The sample lists 650,000 to 900,000 distinct CDR3 sequences; 35% to 55% were seen once. This clonotype was detected only a few times. Antigen: not known. The sample was blood. This receptor was taken from a girl aged 10 to 17 with multiple sclerosis. The rearrangement links TRBV7-2 to TRBJ2-3; possibly TRBD2 for D (5 bases). The CDR3 DNA follows: TGTGCCAGCAGCCGCGGACTCGGCACTAGCACAGATACGCAGTATTTT. Translated: CASSRGLGTSTDTQYF.